Described below is a single T cell receptor beta chain sequence and its context. Germline loops: CDR1 MNHEY, CDR2 SMNVEV (reference sequence). There are 11 residues in the CDR3. The junction had 1 base not matched to a gene; V was cut back by 6 bases and J by 8 bases. These data belong to a study of the immune and genomic landscape of osteosarcoma. Clones were sequenced by immunoSEQ multiplex PCR, and TCRdb holds only the in-frame ones, with some missing. The sample lists roughly 1,400 clones; roughly 66% were seen once. The genes are TRBV27 and TRBJ2-1, with TRBD2 matching over 7 bases. The sample taken for sequencing was metastatic tumor tissue from the lung. The receptor's source is a boy between 10 and 17 years old with osteosarcoma. CDR3 nucleotides: TGTGCCAGCAGACGGGAGGATGAGCAGTTCTTC. Its translation: CASRREDEQFF.